This passage covers 16 T cell receptor beta chains from one sample sequenced in a study of cytomegalovirus exposure and HLA in healthy donors. Amplification used 60 Vbeta primers and 13 Jbeta primers. Sequencing used immunoSEQ multiplex PCR; TCRdb keeps in-frame clones, though not all of them. The table shows fewer than 200,000 clones, with roughly 76% occurring only once. Sample: PBMCs. The receptors stem from a male donor in good health and CMV-seronegative.

This sequence joins TRBV11-2 and TRBJ2-1, with a tentative D call TRBD2 (6 bases). This CDR3 comprises 17 residues. Germline CDR1 SGHAT, CDR2 FQNNGV. Trimming shortened V by 5 bases and J by 4 bases, and 21 bases separated the two germline ends. DNA for the CDR3: TGTGCCAGCAGCGCCGGGGGTGACTGGCAACTTTACAATGAGCAGTTCTTC. Translation gives CASSAGGDWQLYNEQFF. Complete variable domain (other parts from reference TRBV11-2 and TRBJ2-1): EAGVAQSPRYKIIEKRQSVAFWCNPISGHATLYWYQQILGQGPKLLIQFQNNGVVDDSQLPKDRFSAERLKGVDSTLKIQPAKLEDSAVYLCASSAGGDWQLYNEQFFGPGTRLTVL.

The V call is TRBV6-1, the J call TRBJ2-1, with TRBD2 as a possible D gene (6 bases). Germline V gene sequence: CDR1 MNHNS, CDR2 SASEGT. The V gene lost 4 bases and the J gene lost 9 bases, with 13 bases spanning the gap. There are 13 residues in the CDR3. CDR3 region: CASSGSGTGEQFF. CDR3 DNA: TGTGCCAGCAGTGGATCTGGGACTGGTGAGCAGTTCTTC.

This sequence joins TRBV6-6 and TRBJ2-5; D possibly corresponds to TRBD1 (5 bases). CDR3 length equals 13 residues. The V end was cut by 4 bases, the J end by 9 bases, with 15 bases between. Looked up from germline, CDR1 is MNHNY and CDR2 is SVGAGI (reference sequence). CDR3 sequence: CASSLGRDWAQYF. CDR3 bases: TGTGCCAGCAGTTTAGGCAGGGATTGGGCCCAGTACTTC.

The genes are TRBV10-3 and TRBJ2-2; 10 positions agree with TRBD1. The V gene's germline CDR1 is ENHRY and CDR2 SYGVKD. The CDR3 has 14 amino acids. Losses at the gene ends were 6 bases for V and 6 bases for J; bases not matched to a gene: 4. The CDR3: CAIRDRGEAGELFF. The CDR3, as DNA: TGTGCCATCAGGGACAGGGGGGAGGCCGGGGAGCTGTTTTTT.

The gene calls are TRBV27 and TRBJ2-7; 8 nucleotides line up with TRBD1. The CDR3 consists of 16 residues. J gave up 4 bases and V 5 bases, and 13 bases lay outside the gene matches. The germline gives CDR1 MNHEY, CDR2 SMNVEV (reference sequence). In DNA, the CDR3 is TGTGCCAGCAGTCTCGATGAGGACAGGGTCAGGTACGAGCAGTACTTC. It specifies CASSLDEDRVRYEQYF.

The sample holds a few counts of this clone. The chain couples TRBV7-8 to TRBJ1-5; a possible D gene is TRBD1 (5 bases). With 4 bases removed from V and 7 bases from J, the gap between germline ends came to 14 bases. CDR3 size: 14 residues. Germline V gene data show CDR1 as SGHVS and CDR2 as FQNEAQ. This CDR3 reads CASSSGTKDQPQHF. Written as DNA, the CDR3 is TGTGCCAGCAGCTCGGGGACTAAGGACCAGCCCCAGCATTTT.

The chain links TRBV10-2 to TRBJ1-6; tentatively, D is TRBD1 (5 bases). The V and J ends lost 5 bases and 11 bases respectively, with 13 bases between them. In germline, CDR1 is WSHSY, CDR2 SAAADI. The CDR3 spans 13 residues. The CDR3 region has the DNA TGCGCCAGCAGTCCCGACAGAGGAACACCCCTCCACTTT. Protein product: CASSPDRGTPLHF.

This chain uses TRBV19 with TRBJ1-5, with D tentatively TRBD1 (6 bases). This CDR3 region has 15 residues. V was clipped by 4 bases and J by 1 base, with 11 bases between them. Germline V gene lookup returns CDR1 LNHDA and CDR2 SQIVND (reference sequence). In DNA form, the CDR3 reads TGTGCCAGTAGTAGGGGAGGGGGGAGCAATCAGCCCCAGCATTTT. As protein: CASSRGGGSNQPQHF.

The V call is TRBV7-2, the J call TRBJ2-5; a weak D match, TRBD1 (6 bases). CDR3 length equals 15 residues. Trimming shortened V by 4 bases and J by 3 bases, and 15 bases separated the two germline ends. The germline V gene has CDR1 SGHTA and CDR2 FQGNSA. The CDR3 DNA follows: TGTGCCAGCAGCTCCCGGCCGGACAGAGAAGAGACCCAGTACTTC. This sequence encodes CASSSRPDREETQYF.

The rearrangement links TRBV18 to TRBJ1-1; TRBD1 agrees at 10 bases. CDR1 is KGHSH and CDR2 is LQKENI in the germline V gene. This CDR3 region has 15 residues. J lost 4 bases, V lost 4 bases, and 6 bases had no gene match. The CDR3 nucleotides read TGTGCCAGCTCACTAAGACAGGGGGCGGCCACTGAAGCTTTCTTT. Amino acid sequence: CASSLRQGAATEAFF.

V usage is TRBV5-4 and J usage is TRBJ2-3, with 7 positions matching TRBD2. V was clipped by 1 base and J by 1 base; unmatched bases: 9. The CDR3 has 17 amino acids. The germline CDR1 and CDR2 sequences are SGHNT and YYREEE (reference sequence). The CDR3 loop reads CASSLFIESGGTDTQYF. The CDR3 DNA reads as TGTGCCAGCAGCTTGTTTATTGAAAGCGGGGGCACAGATACGCAGTATTTT. Looking up the rest from reference TRBV5-4 and TRBJ2-3 gives the full variable domain: ETGVTQSPTHLIKTRGQQVTLRCSSQSGHNTVSWYQQALGQGPQFIFQYYREEENGRGNFPPRFSGLQFPNYSSELNVNALELDDSALYLCASSLFIESGGTDTQYFGPGTRLTVL.

This clone was counted a single time. The V and J genes are TRBV29-1 and TRBJ2-2; D remains unclear. The V gene lost 5 bases and the J gene lost 7 bases, with 8 bases spanning the gap. The CDR3 loop spans 11 amino acids. Germline loops: CDR1 SQVTM, CDR2 ANQGSEA. The chain's CDR3 is CSVRVVGELFF. The CDR3, as DNA: TGCAGCGTTCGGGTTGTCGGGGAGCTGTTTTTT.

The chain joins TRBV11-2 to TRBJ1-2, with 7 bases aligning to TRBD1. J gave up 4 bases and V 0 bases, and 5 bases lay outside the gene matches. The germline V gene has CDR1 SGHAT and CDR2 FQNNGV. The CDR3 loop spans 15 amino acids. This chain's CDR3 is CASSLERGHSYGYTF. For the CDR3, the DNA is TGTGCCAGCAGCTTAGAGAGGGGGCATAGCTATGGCTACACCTTC.

The chain has TRBV5-1 and TRBJ2-1; D may be TRBD1 (5 bases). This CDR3 contains 15 residues. Germline lookup yields CDR1 SGHRS and CDR2 YFSETQ. Trimming took off 3 bases at V and 3 bases at J, with 13 bases between the two ends. The CDR3 coding sequence is TGCGCCAGCAGCTCAACCACCGACAGCTACAATGAGCAGTTCTTC. Its protein is CASSSTTDSYNEQFF.

CDR3 in DNA: TGTGCCAGCAAGACAACCCTAGCCAAAAACATTCAGTACTTC. Protein product: CASKTTLAKNIQYF. The chain joins TRBV19 to TRBJ2-4; no firm D call. Trimming stripped 9 bases from V and 0 bases from J, with 12 bases between. The germline V gene encodes CDR1 LNHDA and CDR2 SQIVND (reference sequence). This CDR3 has 14 amino acids.

V usage is TRBV15 and J usage is TRBJ1-2; 7 bases are a match to TRBD1. Germline assignment: CDR1 LNHNV and CDR2 YYDKDF (reference sequence). With V trimmed by 1 base and J by 9 bases, 11 bases remained unmatched. The CDR3 contains 15 residues. The DNA for the CDR3 is TGTGCCACCAGCAGAGCGACAGGGAAGGGGATGCGCTACACCTTC. Translation gives CATSRATGKGMRYTF.